These 29 T cell receptor beta chains share one sample of origin, sequenced in a study of T cells in Graves' hyperthyroidism and ophthalmopathy. RNA transcripts served as the template for amplifying TCR beta CDR3 regions. The HTBI primer set was used in a first-round RT-PCR of the TCR CDR3. TCRdb redid the calling of the multiplex PCR reads with MiXCR, one entry per CDR3 protein. The table has about 420,000 distinct CDR3 sequences, around 14% seen once. Sequencing input: blood. The receptors come from a woman between 18 and 29 years old with Graves' hyperthyroidism.

This clonotype was counted ten times or more. This sequence joins TRBV2 and TRBJ1-3; 9 bases are a match to TRBD1. This CDR3 spans 14 amino acids. V shed 2 bases, J shed 11 bases, and the junction held 7 bases outside the gene matches. From germline, CDR1 is SNHLY and CDR2 FYNNEI. CDR3 sequence reads: CASSEWDRATAIYF. The DNA for the CDR3 is TGTGCCAGCAGTGAATGGGACAGGGCCACCGCCATATATTTT.

The chain has TRBV10-3 and TRBJ1-4, with D hard to call. Per the germline V gene, CDR1 is ENHRY and CDR2 is SYGVKD. This CDR3 contains 15 residues. V gave up 0 bases and J gave up 2 bases, with 7 bases separating them. The CDR3 DNA is TGTGCCATCAGTGAGTCGACGGACACTAATGAAAAACTGTTTTTT. It is translated as CAISESTDTNEKLFF.

Many counts were recorded for this clonotype. J is TRBJ2-2 and V is TRBV12-3 or TRBV12-4, with TRBD1 matching over 12 bases. The length of the CDR3 is 16 residues. The V gene end was trimmed by 3 bases and the J gene end by 6 bases; junction bases not matched to a gene: 5. CDR3 sequence (DNA): TGTGCCAGCAGTTTGGGACAGGGGGCGATCCCCGGGGAGCTGTTTTTT. As protein: CASSLGQGAIPGELFF.

This clonotype was found many times. V gene TRBV20-1 combines with J gene TRBJ1-2, with D hard to call. Per the germline V gene, CDR1 is DFQATT and CDR2 is SNEGSKA (reference sequence). The CDR3 has 10 residues. V gave up 6 bases and J gave up 6 bases, with 8 bases separating them. CDR3 sequence (DNA): TGCAGTGCCGCAACAGATGGCTACACCTTC. This sequence encodes CSAATDGYTF.

The sample holds many counts of this clonotype. This chain uses TRBV20-1 with TRBJ2-7, with TRBD2 identical over 9 bases. Germline CDR1 DFQATT, CDR2 SNEGSKA (reference sequence). CDR3 size: 15 residues. The J segment lost 1 base and the V segment lost 2 bases, leaving 6 bases of the junction unmatched. In DNA form, the CDR3 reads TGCAGTGCTAGATTAGCGGGAGCCCCATCCTACGAGCAGTACTTC. This encodes CSARLAGAPSYEQYF.

The chain carries TRBV29-1 and TRBJ2-7; 8 bases fit TRBD2. V shed 8 bases, J shed 2 bases, and the junction held 8 bases outside the gene matches. The CDR3 extends over 13 amino acids. Germline lookup yields CDR1 SQVTM and CDR2 ANQGSEA. The CDR3 nucleotides are TGCAGCACCCCCGGGACTAGAGCCTACGAGCAGTACTTC. Translated: CSTPGTRAYEQYF.

This clonotype was detected ten times or more. The chain links TRBV20-1 to TRBJ2-1; D is undetermined. Trimming removed 6 bases from V and 4 bases from J, with 16 bases in between. Germline V gives CDR1 DFQATT, CDR2 SNEGSKA (reference sequence). CDR3 size: 14 residues. CDR3 DNA sequence: TGCAGTGCCAAACACCCTATAAATTACAATGAGCAGTTCTTC. Its protein is CSAKHPINYNEQFF.

This chain links TRBV18 with TRBJ2-1; no firm D call. The CDR3 spans 12 residues. CDR1 and CDR2 (germline): KGHSH, LQKENI. The V end lost 3 bases, the J end lost 10 bases, and 10 bases lay between the germline ends. CDR3 sequence: CASSPPSGEQFF. The CDR3 DNA reads as TGTGCCAGCTCACCCCCTTCCGGGGAGCAGTTCTTC.

This clonotype appeared many times. The gene calls are TRBV4-1 and TRBJ1-2; 10 bases fit TRBD1. This CDR3 region has 17 residues. CDR1 is MGHRA and CDR2 is YSYEKL in the germline V gene. After removal of 0 bases from V and 8 bases from J, the junction contained 12 bases not matched to a gene. As DNA, the CDR3 is TGCGCCAGCAGCCAAGATCTTTGGACAGGGGGAGAAAAAGGCTACACCTTC. It codes for CASSQDLWTGGEKGYTF.

This clonotype has ten or more counts. The chain has TRBV28 and TRBJ2-1, with D perhaps TRBD2 (7 bases). The length of the CDR3 is 17 residues. CDR1 is MDHEN, CDR2 SYDVKM, per germline. Trimming pared 5 bases from V and 2 bases from J, leaving 19 bases between. Written as DNA, the CDR3 is TGTGCCAGCAGTAGATTACAGGGACTAAAGGCCTACAATGAGCAGTTCTTC. Its translation: CASSRLQGLKAYNEQFF.

Ten or more counts support this clonotype. This chain connects TRBV20-1 to TRBJ2-1; D is unresolved. The germline V and J ends were trimmed by 3 bases and 0 bases, with 15 bases remaining between them. CDR3 length: 16 amino acids. Looked up from germline, CDR1 is DFQATT and CDR2 is SNEGSKA (reference sequence). The CDR3 bases are TGCAGTGCTAGTTGGTTCGGCGGTAACTCCTACAATGAGCAGTTCTTC. Encoded protein: CSASWFGGNSYNEQFF.

The chain recombines TRBV7-6 with TRBJ1-2; D might be TRBD1 (5 bases). Germline loops: CDR1 SGHVS, CDR2 FNYEAQ. The length of the CDR3 is 14 residues. The V and J ends lost 5 bases and 8 bases respectively, with 18 bases between them. DNA for the CDR3: TGTGCCAGCAGCCCCCGTGCGGGGGTTGGGGGCTACACCTTC. Its protein product is CASSPRAGVGGYTF.

The table lists this clonotype with many counts. The chain's CDR3 is CAITPGAGSLRNYGYTF. The CDR3 DNA sequence: TGTGCCATCACCCCGGGGGCAGGCTCGCTTCGGAACTATGGCTACACCTTC. V gene TRBV6-1 combines with J gene TRBJ1-2, with a tentative D call TRBD1 (6 bases). Trimming took off 10 bases at V and 2 bases at J, with 26 bases between the two ends. Germline assignment: CDR1 MNHNS and CDR2 SASEGT. This CDR3 has 17 amino acids.

This clonotype has a single count. This rearrangement joins TRBV20-1 to TRBJ2-5; TRBD2 matches at 13 bases. The V segment lost 6 bases and the J segment 1 base; nucleotides outside the gene matches: 5. This CDR3 is built from 15 residues. CDR1 and CDR2 (germline): DFQATT, SNEGSKA (reference sequence). In nucleotides, the CDR3 is TGCAGTGCCAGGGGACTAGCGGGGACCCAAGAGACCCAGTACTTC. Protein sequence: CSARGLAGTQETQYF.

The chain recombines TRBV28 with TRBJ2-7, with TRBD2 matching 8 bases. CDR3 size: 14 residues. V lost 7 bases, J lost 4 bases, and 9 bases stayed unmatched. Germline V gene data show CDR1 as MDHEN and CDR2 as SYDVKM. The CDR3 spells CASTPTSEGYEQYF. In DNA form, the CDR3 reads TGTGCCAGCACCCCGACTAGCGAAGGGTACGAGCAGTACTTC.

This clonotype was seen more than once but under ten times. V usage is TRBV12-3 or TRBV12-4 and J usage is TRBJ1-2; tentative D call: TRBD1 (5 bases). The CDR3 covers 12 residues. With 9 bases removed from V and 3 bases from J, the gap between germline ends came to 11 bases. This CDR3 is CASGGIYYGYTF. CDR3 nucleotide sequence: TGTGCCAGTGGGGGGATTTACTATGGCTACACCTTC.

DNA of the CDR3: TGCAGTGCTAGTCGGTCGGGACAAGAAGCTTTCTTT. Protein: CSASRSGQEAFF. The chain uses TRBV20-1 and TRBJ1-1; the D gene is possibly TRBD1 (6 bases). Trimming cost V 3 bases and J 8 bases, with 13 bases left between them. CDR3 length: 12 amino acids. Per germline, CDR1 DFQATT and CDR2 SNEGSKA (reference sequence).

The V gene is TRBV14, the J gene TRBJ2-3; D may be TRBD2 (5 bases). With 4 bases removed from V and 0 bases from J, the gap between germline ends came to 11 bases. Per germline, CDR1 SGHDN and CDR2 FVKESK. This CDR3 is built from 15 residues. Here the CDR3 reads CASSPIATSTDTQYF. In DNA form, the CDR3 reads TGTGCCAGCAGCCCCATAGCGACTAGCACAGATACGCAGTATTTT.

The V and J genes are TRBV7-2 and TRBJ1-5; D is unresolved. Germline assignment: CDR1 SGHTA and CDR2 FQGNSA. Deletions cut 5 bases from V and 7 bases from J, with 18 bases between. The CDR3 extends over 15 amino acids. The CDR3 nucleotides are TGTGCCAGCAGCCAAATGGGGAGCGTCAAGCAGCCCCAGCATTTT. It yields the protein CASSQMGSVKQPQHF.

This clonotype was observed a few times. The J gene is TRBJ2-2, the V gene TRBV24-1; unclear D gene. The germline V and J ends were trimmed by 5 bases and 4 bases, with 7 bases remaining between them. CDR1 and CDR2 (germline): KGHDR, SFDVKD. The CDR3 has 13 residues. In DNA, the CDR3 is TGTGCCACCAGTGGGCCCGTCACCGGGGAGCTGTTTTTT. Its translation: CATSGPVTGELFF.

This clonotype was detected ten times or more. A read error may account for a junction end that differs from germline. The CDR3 region has the DNA TGCAGTGCTACTGGCCCCCCCCTAGAGGCCCAGTACTTC. This encodes CSATGPPLEAQYF. This chain uses TRBV20-1 with TRBJ2-5, with D unclear. This CDR3 spans 13 amino acids. The V gene's germline CDR1 is DFQATT and CDR2 SNEGSKA (reference sequence).

This clonotype was observed at least ten times. This chain connects TRBV28 to TRBJ1-1; D is unresolved. Trimming removed 6 bases from V and 4 bases from J, with 12 bases in between. The CDR3 loop spans 13 amino acids. Germline V lookup: CDR1 MDHEN, CDR2 SYDVKM. CDR3 in amino acids: CASSQTVGTEAFF. DNA for the CDR3: TGTGCCAGCAGCCAGACGGTGGGCACTGAAGCTTTCTTT.

In its sample, this clonotype was seen many times. The genes are TRBV3-1 and TRBJ1-1; D remains unclear. The V and J ends lost 3 bases and 6 bases respectively, with 8 bases between them. This CDR3 region has 12 residues. Germline V gene sequence: CDR1 LGHDT, CDR2 YNNKEL (reference sequence). The CDR3, as DNA: TGTGCCAGCAGCCAGACAACGGCTGAAGCTTTCTTT. Amino acid sequence: CASSQTTAEAFF. The full variable domain, completed using reference TRBV3-1 and TRBJ1-1, is DTAVSQTPKYLVTQMGNDKSIKCEQNLGHDTMYWYKQDSKKFLKIMFSYNNKELIINETVPNRFSPKSPDKAHLNLHINSLELGDSAVYFCASSQTTAEAFFGQGTRLTVV.

CDR3 in amino acids: CASSFRRKTGDYNEQFF. DNA for the CDR3: TGTGCCAGCAGCTTTCGGAGGAAGACAGGGGATTACAATGAGCAGTTCTTC. The chain is built from TRBV13 and TRBJ2-1, with 8 bases identical to TRBD1. Trimming at V came to 3 bases and at J to 4 bases, leaving 11 bases not matched to a gene. The CDR3 runs 17 residues. From germline, CDR1 is PRHDT and CDR2 FYEKMQ (reference sequence). The full variable domain, rest sourced from reference TRBV13 and TRBJ2-1, is AAGVIQSPRHLIKEKRETATLKCYPIPRHDTVYWYQQGPGQDPQFLISFYEKMQSDKGSIPDRFSAQQFSDYHSELNMSSLELGDSALYFCASSFRRKTGDYNEQFFGPGTRLTVL.

This clonotype has a handful of counts. This chain connects TRBV6-2 or TRBV6-3 to TRBJ1-1; no clear D gene. The length of the CDR3 is 14 residues. V was pared by 2 bases and J by 1 base, with 8 bases between. Germline CDR1 MNHEY, CDR2 SVGEGT. The CDR3 protein is CASSYTAANTEAFF. As DNA, the CDR3 is TGTGCCAGCAGTTACACGGCCGCGAACACTGAAGCTTTCTTT.

This clonotype came up a few times. The V and J genes are TRBV29-1 and TRBJ1-1; tentatively, D is TRBD1 (5 bases). CDR1 and CDR2 (germline): SQVTM, ANQGSEA. V shed 3 bases and J shed 1 base, with 15 bases lying between them. CDR3 length equals 15 residues. CDR3 region: CSVEKVGQPNTEAFF. For the CDR3, the DNA is TGCAGCGTTGAGAAGGTAGGACAACCGAACACTGAAGCTTTCTTT.

This clonotype was counted ten times or more. This sequence joins TRBV5-1 and TRBJ2-7, with D perhaps assigned TRBD1 or TRBD2 (7 bases each). The CDR3 covers 18 residues. V lost 3 bases and J lost 5, with 27 bases in between. Germline V gene data show CDR1 as SGHRS and CDR2 as YFSETQ. This CDR3 is CASSWRGVGEGARNEQYF. CDR3 DNA sequence: TGCGCCAGCAGCTGGAGGGGCGTTGGGGAGGGGGCGAGGAACGAGCAGTACTTC.

This clonotype was observed at least ten times. The chain joins TRBV28 to TRBJ2-7, with 10 positions matching TRBD2. V was pared by 4 bases and J by 4 bases, with 10 bases of the junction left unmatched. The CDR3 consists of 16 residues. Germline V gives CDR1 MDHEN, CDR2 SYDVKM. DNA for the CDR3: TGTGCCAGCAGTTCAGGGCTAGCGGGAGATTTTTACGAGCAGTACTTC. This sequence encodes CASSSGLAGDFYEQYF.

This clonotype has a count of ten or more. J is TRBJ2-7 and V is TRBV28; TRBD1 agrees at 7 bases. There are 14 residues in the CDR3. With 5 bases clipped from V and 2 bases from J, the junction kept 6 bases outside the gene matches. Germline V gene lookup returns CDR1 MDHEN and CDR2 SYDVKM. The chain's CDR3 is CASSPQGETYEQYF. For the CDR3, the DNA is TGTGCCAGCAGTCCCCAGGGGGAGACCTACGAGCAGTACTTC. Complete variable domain (other parts from reference TRBV28 and TRBJ2-7): DVKVTQSSRYLVKRTGEKVFLECVQDMDHENMFWYRQDPGLGLRLIYFSYDVKMKEKGDIPEGYSVSREKKERFSLILESASTNQTSMYLCASSPQGETYEQYFGPGTRLTVT.